The T cell receptor (beta chain) under discussion was sequenced for a study of regulatory T cells in long-lasting Graves disease. Points from the study as a whole: Sharing of public clonotypes was greater in persistent patients (around 3,000) than in new patients (around 1,000). Persistent disease was characterized by preferential usage of TRBV28, TRBJ1-2 and TRBJ2-5.

Only a few counts were recorded for this clonotype. Its antigen remains unknown. This CDR3 is built from 12 residues. V gave up 4 bases and J gave up 7 bases, with 10 bases separating them. The germline CDR1 and CDR2 sequences are MNHEY and SMNVEV (reference sequence). The time point: persistent/refractory GD, antithyroid drugs over 5 years with positive TRAb. PBMC-extracted RNA yielded the TCR library. To make TCR beta libraries, researchers used iRepertoire HTBI primers and Arm-PCR of CDR3 regions. Using its own MiXCR run on the multiplex PCR reads, TCRdb lists one record per CDR3 protein. The data contain about 340,000 distinct CDR3 sequences, about 18% of them seen just once; the ten biggest clones take up 29%.

J is TRBJ1-2 and V is TRBV27; no clear D. This specimen consisted of peripheral blood mononuclear cells (PBMCs), obtained when the disease was refractory, from a patient treated with antithyroid drugs. This TCR derives from a female donor with Graves disease. CDR3 sequence: CASSSPAGGYTF. In nucleotides, the CDR3 is TGTGCCAGCAGTTCCCCAGCAGGTGGCTACACCTTC.